Presented here are 31 T cell receptor beta chains from one specimen sequenced in a study of regulatory T cells in long-lasting Graves disease. Time point meaning: persistent/refractory GD, antithyroid drugs over 5 years with positive TRAb. Extracted PBMC RNA gave rise to the TCR library. Both iRepertoire HTBI primers and Arm-PCR of CDR3 regions were used to build the TCR beta libraries. TCRdb re-analysed the multiplex PCR reads in MiXCR, keeping a single row per CDR3 protein. The data show 450,000 or so distinct CDR3 sequences, around a fifth seen once. The sample consisted of peripheral blood mononuclear cells (PBMCs), taken when the disease was refractory, from a patient treated with antithyroid drugs. These receptors all stem from a female donor with Graves disease.

The rearrangement joins TRBV25-1 to TRBJ1-4; weak D call: TRBD1 (6 bases). The CDR3 extends over 18 amino acids. V dropped 6 bases and J dropped 9 bases, with 29 bases sitting between them. CDR1 is MGHDK and CDR2 is SYGVNS in the germline V gene. CDR3 residues: CASRGMTGLGGLNKKLFF. The CDR3 coding sequence is TGTGCCAGCAGGGGAATGACAGGTTTGGGTGGCTTGAACAAAAAACTGTTTTTT.

This clonotype was seen many times. V is TRBV5-1 and J is TRBJ1-2; D possibly corresponds to TRBD1 (6 bases). V lost 4 bases, J lost 5 bases, and 18 bases lay in between. This CDR3 region has 15 residues. The germline gives CDR1 SGHRS, CDR2 YFSETQ. This CDR3 reads CASSVNGGTSYGYTF. Here the CDR3 DNA reads TGCGCCAGCAGCGTGAATGGCGGGACATCTTATGGCTACACCTTC.

The chain is built from TRBV10-3 and TRBJ1-5, with 8 bases aligning to TRBD1. The CDR3 is made up of 14 amino acids. V shed 10 bases, J shed 2 bases, and the junction held 7 bases outside the gene matches. Germline V gene sequence: CDR1 ENHRY, CDR2 SYGVKD. CDR3: CATGQGQGNQPQHF. In DNA, the CDR3 is TGTGCCACAGGACAGGGTCAAGGCAATCAGCCCCAGCATTTT.

This clonotype was counted many times. The J gene is TRBJ1-2, the V gene TRBV2; the match to TRBD1 covers 10 bases. This CDR3 comprises 16 residues. The junction had 10 bases not matched to a gene; V was cut back by 3 bases and J by 6 bases. Germline V gene sequence: CDR1 SNHLY, CDR2 FYNNEI. CDR3 sequence (DNA): TGTGCCAGCAGTGATCCCGGACAGGGGGGAGTGGATGGCTACACCTTC. This translates into CASSDPGQGGVDGYTF.

For this clonotype: With a much larger clone just one base away, this may be a read error. The chain links TRBV6-5 to TRBJ1-1, with a possible D match to TRBD1 (5 bases). The V gene's germline CDR1 is MNHEY and CDR2 SVGAGI. The CDR3 length is 14 residues. The CDR3 loop is CANSYGGMNTEAFF. For the CDR3, the DNA is TGTGCCAACAGTTACGGGGGGATGAACACTGAAGCTTTCTTT.

In its sample, this clonotype was seen a few times. This chain joins TRBV3-1 and TRBJ2-7; possible D gene TRBD2, 7 bases. The ends were cut back, 4 bases at V and 3 bases at J, with 13 bases in the middle. The CDR3 length is 14 residues. Germline values: CDR1 LGHDT, CDR2 YNNKEL (reference sequence). In DNA, the CDR3 is TGTGCCAGCAGCCGGGCAGGGGAGGGCTACGAGCAGTACTTC. This encodes CASSRAGEGYEQYF.

This clonotype was observed at least ten times. The J gene is TRBJ1-2, the V gene TRBV12-3 or TRBV12-4; a weak D match, TRBD1 (5 bases). The V end lost 5 bases, the J end lost 4 bases, and 14 bases lay between the germline ends. The CDR3 length is 14 residues. Written as DNA, the CDR3 is TGTGCCAGCAGTCCGGAGGGACTTCTCTATGGCTACACCTTC. Encoded protein: CASSPEGLLYGYTF.

The rearrangement uses TRBV7-6 and TRBJ2-5; D ambiguous. There are 13 residues in the CDR3. The germline V gene has CDR1 SGHVS and CDR2 FNYEAQ. The V end was cut by 6 bases, the J end by 1 base, with 9 bases between. CDR3 protein: CASRRARQETQYF. CDR3 nucleotides: TGTGCCAGCAGAAGGGCCCGCCAAGAGACCCAGTACTTC.

This clonotype was observed a handful of times. The chain combines TRBV20-1 with TRBJ1-4; no clear D. The length of the CDR3 is 11 residues. V was trimmed by 7 bases and J by 8 bases, leaving 11 bases between them. The germline V gene has CDR1 DFQATT and CDR2 SNEGSKA (reference sequence). The CDR3: CSVPVEEKLFF. In DNA, the CDR3 is TGCAGTGTTCCGGTTGAAGAAAAACTGTTTTTT.

This clonotype was seen repeatedly, ten times or more. The genes are TRBV6-2 or TRBV6-3 and TRBJ2-5; D is unresolved. From germline, CDR1 is MNHEY and CDR2 SVGEGT. The V end was cut by 2 bases, the J end by 5 bases, with 18 bases between. The length of the CDR3 is 16 residues. The CDR3, as DNA: TGTGCCAGCAGTTACGAGGCAGCGCAGGTTGGGGAGACCCAGTACTTC. Translated: CASSYEAAQVGETQYF.

The gene calls are TRBV20-1 and TRBJ2-7; no clear D gene. There are 14 residues in the CDR3. From germline, CDR1 is DFQATT and CDR2 SNEGSKA (reference sequence). The ends were cut back, 6 bases at V and 3 bases at J, with 18 bases in the middle. CDR3 in DNA: TGCAGTGCAAGCACAGTCTCGAAGGGCTACGAGCAGTACTTC. This gives the protein CSASTVSKGYEQYF.

This clonotype was found many times. This rearrangement joins TRBV6-1 to TRBJ1-2, with D possibly being TRBD1 (5 bases). Between the trimmed V and J ends, which lost 5 bases and 3 bases, there was a span of 13 bases. The CDR3 loop spans 14 amino acids. CDR1 and CDR2 (germline): MNHNS, SASEGT. CDR3 DNA: TGTGCCAGCAGTCCCCTCGGGGCCTACTATGGCTACACCTTC. Translation gives CASSPLGAYYGYTF.

The gene calls are TRBV6-1 and TRBJ1-2, with TRBD1 as a possible D gene (6 bases). This CDR3 is built from 12 residues. From germline, CDR1 is MNHNS and CDR2 SASEGT. Trimming pared 5 bases from V and 8 bases from J, leaving 12 bases between. DNA for the CDR3: TGTGCCAGCAGTCGGGACAACCGGGGCTACACCTTC. This translates into CASSRDNRGYTF.

This clonotype occurred many times. The genes are TRBV28 and TRBJ2-1; weak D call: TRBD2 (6 bases). CDR1 and CDR2 (germline): MDHEN, SYDVKM. The V gene lost 5 bases and the J gene lost 8 bases, with 19 bases spanning the gap. The CDR3 runs to 15 residues. In DNA, the CDR3 is TGTGCCAGCAGTGCACTAGCTGAAGTCGGAGATGAGCAGTTCTTC. Amino acid sequence: CASSALAEVGDEQFF.

This clonotype was recorded at least ten times. This chain connects TRBV5-1 to TRBJ1-2, with 10 positions matching TRBD1. This CDR3 region has 17 residues. CDR1 and CDR2 from the germline V gene are SGHRS and YFSETQ. The V segment lost 2 bases and the J segment 5 bases; nucleotides outside the gene matches: 12. This CDR3 is CASSFGDRGQIPYGYTF. CDR3 nucleotides: TGCGCCAGCAGCTTTGGGGACAGGGGCCAGATCCCTTATGGCTACACCTTC.

The CDR3 nucleotides are TGTGCCATCAAAAGTGGTGAGCAGTTCTTC. This encodes CAIKSGEQFF. The V and J genes are TRBV2 and TRBJ2-1; D not resolved. CDR3 length equals 10 residues. Germline V gene lookup returns CDR1 SNHLY and CDR2 FYNNEI. The V end was cut by 10 bases, the J end by 9 bases, with 10 bases between.

This clonotype turned up a few times. The chain has TRBV12-3 or TRBV12-4 and TRBJ1-5; D is uncertain. V shed 7 bases and J shed 4 bases, with 8 bases lying between them. The CDR3 is 12 amino acids. CDR3 amino acids: CASTNPNQPQHF. Here the CDR3 DNA reads TGTGCCAGCACCAATCCTAATCAGCCCCAGCATTTT.

V is TRBV29-1 and J is TRBJ2-1; TRBD2 is a possible D gene (6 bases). With 6 bases removed from V and 4 bases from J, the gap between germline ends came to 16 bases. The CDR3 totals 14 residues. Germline-derived CDR1 and CDR2 are SQVTM and ANQGSEA. The CDR3 is CSVARDWIYNEQFF. For the CDR3, the DNA is TGCAGCGTCGCCCGGGACTGGATTTACAATGAGCAGTTCTTC.

Ten or more counts support this clonotype. The rearrangement links TRBV7-2 to TRBJ2-7; 10 bases fit TRBD2. The CDR3 totals 14 residues. Trimming took 3 bases from V and 2 from J; bases not matched to a gene: 1. CDR1 and CDR2 (germline): SGHTA, FQGNSA. CDR3 sequence: CASSFTSGTYEQYF. CDR3 DNA: TGTGCCAGCAGCTTTACTAGCGGGACCTACGAGCAGTACTTC.

The sample holds many counts of this clonotype. This chain connects TRBV20-1 to TRBJ1-4; D remains unclear. CDR3 length: 12 amino acids. V lost 6 bases and J 7 bases, leaving 12 bases between the germline ends. Germline CDR1 and CDR2: DFQATT and SNEGSKA (reference sequence). Here the CDR3 reads CSAPDPGEKLFF. As DNA, the CDR3 is TGCAGTGCGCCGGACCCGGGTGAAAAACTGTTTTTT.

This clonotype was found many times. This chain joins TRBV6-5 and TRBJ2-7; TRBD2 aligns across 8 bases. CDR3 length equals 15 residues. Losses at the gene ends were 2 bases for V and 7 bases for J; bases not matched to a gene: 10. The germline V gene has CDR1 MNHEY and CDR2 SVGAGI. The CDR3 here is CASSYDAGGSFEQYF. CDR3 DNA: TGTGCCAGCAGTTACGATGCGGGGGGTTCGTTTGAGCAGTACTTC.

The V gene is TRBV6-1, the J gene TRBJ1-2; 9 bases agree with TRBD1. The CDR3 has 12 residues. J lost 8 bases, V lost 10 bases, and 8 bases had no gene match. Germline-derived CDR1 and CDR2 are MNHNS and SASEGT. The CDR3 spells CAIMDRGWGYTF. CDR3 sequence (DNA): TGTGCCATCATGGACAGGGGTTGGGGCTACACCTTC.

The chain is built from TRBV20-1 and TRBJ2-7, with a possible D match to TRBD2 (6 bases). The CDR3 has 15 residues. Germline V gene data show CDR1 as DFQATT and CDR2 as SNEGSKA (reference sequence). Trimming stripped 4 bases from V and 0 bases from J, with 16 bases between. CDR3 region: CSATLSGWSSYEQYF. DNA of the CDR3: TGCAGTGCTACCCTTAGCGGCTGGAGCTCCTACGAGCAGTACTTC.

This clonotype was counted ten times or more. The chain joins TRBV10-3 to TRBJ1-5; D ambiguous. The CDR3 is 13 amino acids. CDR1 is ENHRY and CDR2 is SYGVKD in the germline V gene. V lost 2 bases and J lost 4, with 6 bases in between. CDR3 sequence (DNA): TGTGCCATCAGTGAGGAAGTGAATCAGCCCCAGCATTTT. Amino acids: CAISEEVNQPQHF.

The rearrangement uses TRBV6-1 and TRBJ2-2; D is unclear. The CDR3 is made up of 13 amino acids. The germline V and J ends were trimmed by 6 bases and 7 bases, with 12 bases remaining between them. Germline-derived CDR1 and CDR2 are MNHNS and SASEGT. The CDR3 region is CASSFNLDGELFF. In DNA, the CDR3 is TGTGCCAGCAGCTTCAATCTGGACGGGGAGCTGTTTTTT.

This clonotype was seen repeatedly, ten times or more. The V and J genes are TRBV28 and TRBJ1-6; D remains unclear. V was shortened by 4 bases and J by 6 bases, with 19 bases between the two germline ends. Germline assignment: CDR1 MDHEN and CDR2 SYDVKM. The CDR3 runs to 17 residues. CDR3 sequence: CASSSPISQNGNSPLHF. The DNA for the CDR3 is TGTGCCAGCAGTTCTCCCATCTCACAGAACGGTAATTCACCCCTCCACTTT.

This clonotype was found a few times. The V call is TRBV3-2, the J call TRBJ1-1; the D call TRBD1 from the table was never checked on the DNA. TRBV3-2 is designated a pseudogene. The CDR3 is 14 amino acids. Here the CDR3 reads CASSNRDPDTEAFF. Here the CDR3 DNA reads TGTGCCAGCAGCAACCGGGACCCCGACACTGAAGCTTTCTTT.

The rearrangement uses TRBV7-2 and TRBJ1-2, with 8 positions matching TRBD1. CDR1 and CDR2 (germline): SGHTA, FQGNSA. The CDR3 runs to 20 residues. V lost 5 bases to trimming and J lost 4 bases; unmatched junction nucleotides: 24. CDR3 sequence reads: CASSPPGTGTIRRNLYGYTF. The CDR3 DNA reads TGTGCCAGCAGCCCCCCCGGGACAGGAACTATTAGAAGGAATCTCTATGGCTACACCTTC.

The table lists this clonotype with many counts. The rearrangement uses TRBV20-1 and TRBJ1-5; no firm D call. The V gene lost 3 bases and the J gene lost 5 bases, with 11 bases spanning the gap. The germline V gene has CDR1 DFQATT and CDR2 SNEGSKA (reference sequence). The CDR3 covers 13 residues. CDR3 nucleotide sequence: TGCAGTGCTAGCGTTTTGAGTGATCAGCCCCAGCATTTT. Its protein product is CSASVLSDQPQHF.

This clonotype was seen many times. The chain is built from TRBV15 and TRBJ2-7, with D perhaps TRBD2 (5 bases). CDR3 length: 15 residues. Germline assignment: CDR1 LNHNV and CDR2 YYDKDF (reference sequence). Trimming took off 0 bases at V and 1 base at J, with 10 bases between the two ends. This chain's CDR3 is CATSRDLSGSYEQYF. In nucleotides, the CDR3 is TGTGCCACCAGCAGAGATCTAAGCGGTTCCTACGAGCAGTACTTC.

This clonotype has at least ten counts. V and J are TRBV7-9 and TRBJ2-5; 7 bases map to TRBD1. This CDR3 comprises 16 residues. The germline CDR1 and CDR2 sequences are SEHNR and FQNEAQ (reference sequence). J was trimmed by 2 bases and V by 5 bases; bases with no gene match: 11. CDR3 protein: CASSLPGGKRQETQYF. In DNA form, the CDR3 reads TGTGCCAGCAGCCTCCCAGGGGGAAAGAGGCAAGAGACCCAGTACTTC.